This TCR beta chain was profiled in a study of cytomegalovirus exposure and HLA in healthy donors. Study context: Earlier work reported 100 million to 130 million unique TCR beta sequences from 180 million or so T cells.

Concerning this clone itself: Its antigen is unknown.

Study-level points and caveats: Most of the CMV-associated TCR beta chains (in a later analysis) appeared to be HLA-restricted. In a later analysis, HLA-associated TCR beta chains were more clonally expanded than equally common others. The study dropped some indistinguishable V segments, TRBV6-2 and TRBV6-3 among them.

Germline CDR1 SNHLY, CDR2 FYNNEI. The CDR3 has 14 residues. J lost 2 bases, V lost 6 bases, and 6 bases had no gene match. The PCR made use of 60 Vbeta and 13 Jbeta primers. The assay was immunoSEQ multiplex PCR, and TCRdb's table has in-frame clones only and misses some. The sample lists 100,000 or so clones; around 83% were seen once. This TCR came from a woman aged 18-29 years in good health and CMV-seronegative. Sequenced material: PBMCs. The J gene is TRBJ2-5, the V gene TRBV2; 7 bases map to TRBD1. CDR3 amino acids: CASRDIQGQETQYF. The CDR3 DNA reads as TGTGCCAGCAGGGATATACAGGGGCAAGAGACCCAGTACTTC.